Below, 22 T cell receptor beta chains from the same sample are listed, as sequenced in a study of T cell responses to AZD1222 COVID-19 vaccine. TCRdb's copy holds only in-frame clones and misses some; the assay was immunoSEQ multiplex PCR. The sample consists of about 130,000 clones, 88% of them appearing once. The sample in question was peripheral blood, obtained on day 0 of AZD1222 vaccination. These receptors came from an adult in good health.

The chain is built from TRBV7-9 and TRBJ1-2; D is perhaps TRBD1 (6 bases). Per germline, CDR1 SEHNR and CDR2 FQNEAQ (reference sequence). The CDR3 totals 15 residues. Trimming took off 4 bases at V and 3 bases at J, with 15 bases between the two ends. The CDR3 region is CASSSPPGGDYGYTF. The CDR3 nucleotides are TGTGCCAGCAGCTCTCCCCCCGGGGGCGACTATGGCTACACCTTC.

This clone occurred a few times. The chain employs TRBV11-1 and TRBJ1-2; unclear D gene. V dropped 3 bases and J dropped 2 bases, with 13 bases sitting between them. Germline V lookup: CDR1 SGHAT, CDR2 FQDESV (reference sequence). The CDR3 contains 15 residues. The DNA for the CDR3 is TGTGCCAGCAGCTTTTTCAAGGGCGCAAACTATGGCTACACCTTC. Its translation is CASSFFKGANYGYTF. The full variable domain, in which reference TRBV11-1 and TRBJ1-2 provide the parts outside the CDR3, is EAEVAQSPRYKITEKSQAVAFWCDPISGHATLYWYRQILGQGPELLVQFQDESVVDDSQLPKDRFSAERLKGVDSTLKIQPAELGDSAMYLCASSFFKGANYGYTFGSGTRLTVV.

The rearrangement links TRBV19 to TRBJ1-1; 7 bases are shared with TRBD1. V shed 3 bases, J shed 8 bases, and the junction held 12 bases outside the gene matches. The CDR3 runs 15 residues. The germline CDR1 and CDR2 sequences are LNHDA and SQIVND (reference sequence). CDR3 DNA sequence: TGTGCCAGTAGTATCACAAGGGGGCAGGAAGGGGAAGCTTTCTTT. It is translated as CASSITRGQEGEAFF.

This chain uses TRBV9 with TRBJ1-1, with D unclear. The V and J ends lost 1 base and 3 bases respectively, with 7 bases between them. Germline loops: CDR1 SGDLS, CDR2 YYNGEE. CDR3 length: 13 residues. The CDR3 DNA reads TGTGCCAGCAGCGTACAAGGTCACACTGAAGCTTTCTTT. It encodes CASSVQGHTEAFF.

This clone appeared a few times. The gene calls are TRBV7-9 and TRBJ2-7; 11 positions agree with TRBD2. Germline CDR1 is SEHNR and CDR2 is FQNEAQ (reference sequence). The CDR3 consists of 13 residues. J gave up 4 bases and V 4 bases, and 0 bases lay outside the gene matches. The CDR3 is CASSSSGRYEQYF. The DNA of the CDR3 is TGTGCCAGCAGCTCTAGCGGGAGGTACGAGCAGTACTTC.

This clone was counted a few times. The V and J genes are TRBV4-2 and TRBJ2-5; D is possibly TRBD1 or TRBD2 (5 bases each). CDR1 and CDR2 (germline): LGHNA, YNFKEQ. The CDR3 is 14 amino acids. V lost 4 bases and J lost 10, with 19 bases in between. CDR3 amino acids: CASSPGTALGDQYF. DNA of the CDR3: TGTGCCAGCAGCCCTGGGACGGCCCTGGGGGACCAGTACTTC.

The V gene is TRBV7-2, the J gene TRBJ2-7, with 11 bases lining up with TRBD2. The CDR3 has 16 amino acids. The germline gives CDR1 SGHTA, CDR2 FQGNSA. V lost 2 bases to trimming and J lost 3 bases; unmatched junction nucleotides: 6. For the CDR3, the DNA is TGTGCCAGCAGCTTAAGTAGCGGGGGGGTTCTCTACGAGCAGTACTTC. It translates to CASSLSSGGVLYEQYF.

The CDR3 region has the DNA TGTGCCAGCAGGGGATCTAGCGGGAGATTTGAGACCCAGTACTTC. Amino acids: CASRGSSGRFETQYF. V gene TRBV7-2 combines with J gene TRBJ2-5, with 10 bases lining up with TRBD2. V lost 6 bases to trimming and J lost 5 bases; unmatched junction nucleotides: 9. Germline V CDR1 and CDR2: SGHTA, FQGNSA. This CDR3 is 15 amino acids long. The whole variable domain, remainder taken from reference TRBV7-2 and TRBJ2-5, is GAGVSQSPSNKVTEKGKDVELRCDPISGHTALYWYRQSLGQGLEFLIYFQGNSAPDKSGLPSDRFSAERTGGSVSTLTIQRTQQEDSAVYLCASRGSSGRFETQYFGPGTRLLVL.

CDR3 in DNA: TGTGCAAGTCGCTTAAGTAGCGGGAGGGACTCCTACAATGAGCAGTTCTTC. It yields the protein CASRLSSGRDSYNEQFF. The rearrangement joins TRBV12-2 to TRBJ2-1; the table's D call TRBD2 went unverified against the DNA. TRBV12-2 is a pseudogene segment. This CDR3 region has 17 residues.

This chain joins TRBV2 and TRBJ1-2; D not resolved. This CDR3 comprises 11 residues. From germline, CDR1 is SNHLY and CDR2 FYNNEI. Trimming cost V 7 bases and J 5 bases, with 8 bases left between them. In nucleotides, the CDR3 is TGTGCCAGCACAGACACATATGGCTACACCTTC. This sequence encodes CASTDTYGYTF.

The CDR3 loop reads CASSAADGIFNRVYGYTF. The CDR3 DNA reads as TGTGCCAGCAGCGCCGCAGATGGGATCTTTAACCGGGTCTATGGCTACACCTTC. J is TRBJ1-2 and V is TRBV9; D remains ambiguous. Germline V CDR1 and CDR2: SGDLS, YYNGEE. V was shortened by 3 bases and J by 4 bases, with 25 bases between the two germline ends. This CDR3 has 18 residues.

The sample holds many counts of this clone. The chain has TRBV7-2 and TRBJ2-7; 8 bases are a match to TRBD2. J gave up 7 bases and V 2 bases, and 19 bases lay outside the gene matches. This CDR3 is 18 amino acids long. The germline gives CDR1 SGHTA, CDR2 FQGNSA. The DNA for the CDR3 is TGTGCCAGCAGCTTACCCTCTCGGGGGGGTCCCCGGGCGGAAGAGCAGTACTTC. Its translation: CASSLPSRGGPRAEEQYF.

The chain has TRBV5-1 and TRBJ2-3; D is tentatively TRBD1 or TRBD2 (5 bases each). Germline V CDR1 and CDR2: SGHRS, YFSETQ. The CDR3 loop spans 15 amino acids. Trimming pared 4 bases from V and 6 bases from J, leaving 18 bases between. In nucleotides, the CDR3 is TGCGCCAGCAGCGGTACCGGGACGGCCCCGGATACGCAGTATTTT. Translating gives CASSGTGTAPDTQYF.

This sequence joins TRBV19 and TRBJ1-1; a weak D match, TRBD1 (6 bases). Deletions cut 5 bases from V and 5 bases from J, with 24 bases between. CDR1 and CDR2 (germline): LNHDA, SQIVND (reference sequence). The CDR3 sequence is 17 residues long. The CDR3 coding sequence is TGTGCCAGTAGTCCAGGGGTTTCCTACCAAACATTGACTGAAGCTTTCTTT. Translation gives CASSPGVSYQTLTEAFF.

The V and J genes are TRBV7-8 and TRBJ1-5; 9 bases align to TRBD1. From germline, CDR1 is SGHVS and CDR2 FQNEAQ. J lost 0 bases, V lost 5 bases, and 8 bases had no gene match. The CDR3 spans 17 residues. The CDR3 is CASSPPRDRDSNQPQHF. The DNA of the CDR3 is TGTGCCAGCAGCCCCCCAAGGGACAGGGATAGCAATCAGCCCCAGCATTTT.

This chain links TRBV18 with TRBJ1-3; D may be TRBD1 (5 bases). The CDR3 sequence is 17 residues long. Trimming stripped 4 bases from V and 0 bases from J, with 16 bases between. Germline values: CDR1 KGHSH, CDR2 LQKENI. The CDR3, as DNA: TGTGCCAGCTCACTTTTCCGACAGCTGGACTCTGGAAACACCATATATTTT. This sequence encodes CASSLFRQLDSGNTIYF.

The chain is built from TRBV9 and TRBJ2-7; D unresolved. Germline V gene sequence: CDR1 SGDLS, CDR2 YYNGEE. CDR3 length: 15 amino acids. V was cut by 0 bases and J by 3 bases, with 13 bases left in between. The DNA for the CDR3 is TGTGCCAGCAGCGTAGATCCCACGTATAACTACGAGCAGTACTTC. Its translation is CASSVDPTYNYEQYF. The whole variable domain, remainder taken from reference TRBV9 and TRBJ2-7, is DSGVTQTPKHLITATGQRVTLRCSPRSGDLSVYWYQQSLDQGLQFLIQYYNGEERAKGNILERFSAQQFPDLHSELNLSSLELGDSALYFCASSVDPTYNYEQYFGPGTRLTVT.

The J gene is TRBJ1-1, the V gene TRBV5-1, with TRBD1 identical over 7 bases. The ends lost 4 bases at V and 6 bases at J; junction bases unmatched: 6. The germline V gene has CDR1 SGHRS and CDR2 YFSETQ. This CDR3 region has 13 residues. This CDR3 is CASSSRRGAEAFF. CDR3 bases: TGCGCCAGCAGCAGTCGCAGGGGGGCTGAAGCTTTCTTT.

This clone showed up just once. Different DNA sequences within this sample yield the same CDR3. The chain is built from TRBV28 and TRBJ1-5; D is uncertain. The germline CDR1 and CDR2 sequences are MDHEN and SYDVKM. Trimming shortened V by 3 bases and J by 6 bases, and 3 bases separated the two germline ends. This CDR3 contains 11 residues. For the CDR3, the DNA is TGTGCCAGCAGTTTCGGTCAGCCCCAGCATTTT. Encoded protein: CASSFGQPQHF.

The J gene is TRBJ2-1, the V gene TRBV27; 11 nucleotides agree with TRBD1. This CDR3 has 14 residues. Germline CDR1 MNHEY, CDR2 SMNVEV (reference sequence). J gave up 12 bases and V 8 bases, and 12 bases lay outside the gene matches. CDR3: CASGAGTGGMGQFF. As DNA, the CDR3 is TGTGCCAGCGGTGCCGGGACAGGGGGAATGGGGCAGTTCTTC.

This chain uses TRBV27 with TRBJ2-3; 7 bases align to TRBD1. Germline CDR1 MNHEY, CDR2 SMNVEV (reference sequence). This CDR3 contains 14 residues. With V trimmed by 2 bases and J by 4 bases, 3 bases remained unmatched. CDR3 residues: CASSLNRGADTQYF. In nucleotides, the CDR3 is TGTGCCAGCAGTTTAAACAGGGGAGCAGATACGCAGTATTTT.

This chain links TRBV6-1 with TRBJ2-3, with D perhaps being TRBD1 or TRBD2 (5 bases each). The CDR3 sequence is 16 residues long. V lost 2 bases to trimming and J lost 2 bases, with 14 bases between them. Germline CDR1 MNHNS, CDR2 SASEGT. The CDR3 loop reads CASSESLTGHTDTQYF. The CDR3 bases are TGTGCCAGCAGTGAAAGCCTGACGGGGCACACAGATACGCAGTATTTT.